This T cell receptor beta chain was observed in a study of response to subunit inactivated influenza vaccine. Via MiXCR, TCRdb re-called the RT-PCR reads, giving one row per CDR3 protein. The table includes 160,000 or so distinct CDR3 sequences, roughly a tenth detected once. This clonotype came up a few times. Its antigen is not known. Whole-study results and caveats: The authors offered the suggestion that each seasonal influenza vaccination recruits few new T cells.

The starting material was non-naive T cells sorted from PBMCs, obtained roughly 6 weeks after vaccination. The origin of this receptor is a man aged 50 to 59 who received an inactivated influenza vaccine.

Here the CDR3 DNA reads TGCGCCAGCAGCGCCCACGGGGGGCGTTCCCCTATCGAGCAGTACTTC. This codes for CASSAHGGRSPIEQYF. The genes are TRBV4-3 and TRBJ2-7; possible D gene TRBD2, 7 bases. Germline V lookup: CDR1 LGHNA, CDR2 YSLEER. V lost 5 bases and J lost 6, with 23 bases in between. CDR3 length equals 16 residues.